The 2 T cell receptor beta chains below come from one sample, sequenced in a study of control samples from healthy donors and cancer patients. Assay used: immunoSEQ multiplex PCR; TCRdb lists only in-frame clones, some missing. The profile covers some 78,000 clones, with about 89% appearing a single time and less than 8.5% taken by the ten largest. Material for sequencing was blood. The receptors come from a woman aged 55-69 years in good health.

The CDR3 sequence: CASSVEDRGTDTQYF. DNA for the CDR3: TGTGCCAGCAGCGTAGAGGACAGAGGCACAGATACGCAGTATTTT. The gene calls are TRBV9 and TRBJ2-3, with D possibly TRBD1 on 6 matching bases. The CDR3 is 15 amino acids. Germline V lookup: CDR1 SGDLS, CDR2 YYNGEE. The V end was cut by 0 bases, the J end by 1 base, with 9 bases between.

V gene TRBV12-3 or TRBV12-4 combines with J gene TRBJ2-1, with D hard to call. The CDR3 length is 12 residues. V lost 2 bases and J lost 10, with 9 bases in between. The DNA of the CDR3 is TGTGCCAGCAGTTTATCCGCTTTCGAGCAGTTCTTC. The encoded protein is CASSLSAFEQFF.